This T cell receptor (beta chain) was sequenced during a study of blood T cells in healthy people across ages. The authors ran a second PCR of 7 to 11 cycles using a sample-barcoded 5' primer and a J-beta primer mix. TCRdb reanalysed the 5' RACE reads using MiXCR and keeps one entry per CDR3 protein. The sample consists of over a million distinct CDR3 sequences, around 27% of them appearing once. The CDR3 runs to 12 residues. From germline, CDR1 is DFQATT and CDR2 SNEGSKA (reference sequence). The data were also submitted as part of a second study, on T cells of mothers and their children. From that report: The authors found no persistent microchimeric T cell clones.

Sequenced input: blood. V and J are TRBV20-1 and TRBJ2-5; D is perhaps TRBD2 (6 bases). The end of the DNA aligns better with TRBJ2-1, so the J call may be wrong. The TCR comes from a girl aged 2 to 10 in good health. The CDR3 DNA reads TGCAGTGCTGGGGGGACTCGCGTGGAGCAGTTCTTC. It codes for CSAGGTRVEQFF.